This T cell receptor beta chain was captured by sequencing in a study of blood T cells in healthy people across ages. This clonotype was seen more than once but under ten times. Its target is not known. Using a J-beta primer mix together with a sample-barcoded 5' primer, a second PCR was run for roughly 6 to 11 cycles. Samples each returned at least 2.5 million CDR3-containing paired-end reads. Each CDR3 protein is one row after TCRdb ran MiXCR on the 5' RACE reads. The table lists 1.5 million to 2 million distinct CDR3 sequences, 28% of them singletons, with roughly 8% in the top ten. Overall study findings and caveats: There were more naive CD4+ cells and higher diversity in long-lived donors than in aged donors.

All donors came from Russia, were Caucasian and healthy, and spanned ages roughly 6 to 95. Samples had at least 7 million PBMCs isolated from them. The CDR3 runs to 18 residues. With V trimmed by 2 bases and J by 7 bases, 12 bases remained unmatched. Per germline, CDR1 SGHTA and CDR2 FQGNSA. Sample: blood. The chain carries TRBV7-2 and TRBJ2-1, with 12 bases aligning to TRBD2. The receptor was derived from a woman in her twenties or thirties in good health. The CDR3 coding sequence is TGTGCCAGCAGCTTAACTCGTCCGAGGACTAGCGGGAAAAATGAGCAGTTCTTC. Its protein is CASSLTRPRTSGKNEQFF.